The clone carrying this TCR beta chain was seen a handful of times. This specimen belongs to a study of cytomegalovirus exposure and HLA in healthy donors. V was cut by 0 bases and J by 4 bases, with 5 bases left in between. This CDR3 is built from 13 residues. Germline CDR1 reads SGDLS; CDR2 reads YYNGEE. PCR used 60 Vbeta primers and 13 Jbeta primers. Clones were sequenced by immunoSEQ multiplex PCR, and TCRdb holds only the in-frame ones, with some missing. The sample carries approximately 100,000 clones, approximately 71% recorded once. The clonotype was recovered from a man aged 40-55 years in good health and CMV-seronegative. The chain is built from TRBV9 and TRBJ1-3, with unresolved D. The specimen sequenced was PBMCs. The CDR3 protein is CASSVGEGNTIYF. CDR3 bases: TGTGCCAGCAGCGTAGGTGAGGGAAACACCATATATTTT. Based on the CDR3 plus reference TRBV9 and TRBJ1-3, the full variable domain is DSGVTQTPKHLITATGQRVTLRCSPRSGDLSVYWYQQSLDQGLQFLIQYYNGEERAKGNILERFSAQQFPDLHSELNLSSLELGDSALYFCASSVGEGNTIYFGEGSWLTVV.